Sequencing of this TCR beta chain was carried out in a study of technical replicates of blood from a handful of donors. The method was immunoSEQ multiplex PCR; TCRdb's version includes in-frame clones alone and lacks a portion of them. This table holds tens of thousands of clones, approximately 92% found once. V was pared by 4 bases and J by 0 bases, with 12 bases between. The CDR3 spans 16 residues. Germline V gene lookup returns CDR1 MRHNA and CDR2 SNTAGT. What was sequenced was T cells isolated from PBMCs. The source of this sequence is a human donor in good health. This chain joins TRBV6-4 and TRBJ2-2; perhaps TRBD2 as D (5 bases). Written as DNA, the CDR3 is TGTGCCAGCAGTGGCGCAGCGGAGACGAACACCGGGGAGCTGTTTTTT. It is translated as CASSGAAETNTGELFF.